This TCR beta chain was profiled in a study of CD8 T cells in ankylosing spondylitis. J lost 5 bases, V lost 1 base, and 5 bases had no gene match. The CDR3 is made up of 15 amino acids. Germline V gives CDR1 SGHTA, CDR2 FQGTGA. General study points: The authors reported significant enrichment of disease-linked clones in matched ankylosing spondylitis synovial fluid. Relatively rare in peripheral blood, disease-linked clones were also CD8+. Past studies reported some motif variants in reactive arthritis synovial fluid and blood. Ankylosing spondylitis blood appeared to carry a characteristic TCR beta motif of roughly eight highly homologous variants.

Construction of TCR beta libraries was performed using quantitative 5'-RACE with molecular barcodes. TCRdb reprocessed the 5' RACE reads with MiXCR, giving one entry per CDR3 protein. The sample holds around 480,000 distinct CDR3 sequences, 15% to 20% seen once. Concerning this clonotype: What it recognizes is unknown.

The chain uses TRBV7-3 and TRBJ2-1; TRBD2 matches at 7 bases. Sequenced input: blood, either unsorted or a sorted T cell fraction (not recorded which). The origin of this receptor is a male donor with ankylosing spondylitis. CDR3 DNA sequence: TGTGCCAGCAGCTTAAATGCGGGAGTGGACAATGAGCAGTTCTTC. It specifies CASSLNAGVDNEQFF.